This T cell receptor beta chain derives from a study of blood T cells in healthy people across ages. Background on the study: Per every two T cells, about one barcoded beta molecule was captured by template switching.

Many counts were recorded for this clonotype. Then a second PCR, running roughly 7 to 11 cycles, was carried out with a sample-barcoded 5' primer and a J-beta primer mix. TCRdb recomputed calls from the 5' RACE reads with MiXCR, one row per CDR3 protein. In the table there are approximately 700,000 distinct CDR3 sequences, roughly 30% of which are singletons. The CDR3 sequence is 14 residues long. The V gene's germline CDR1 is ENHRY and CDR2 SYGVKD. J lost 4 bases, V lost 4 bases, and 2 bases had no gene match. The chain uses TRBV10-3 and TRBJ1-5; TRBD1 matches at 9 bases. The specimen sequenced was blood. This TCR came from a woman over 75 in good health. The CDR3 region is CAISGGQGNQPQHF. The CDR3 DNA reads as TGTGCCATCAGTGGTGGACAGGGGAATCAGCCCCAGCATTTT.